The T cell receptor beta chain described here comes from a study of technical replicates of blood from a few donors. Germline V gene data show CDR1 as MGHRA and CDR2 as YSYEKL. This CDR3 contains 14 residues. The V gene end was trimmed by 4 bases and the J gene end by 5 bases; junction bases not matched to a gene: 6. Produced via immunoSEQ multiplex PCR; TCRdb's table is partial and in-frame only. In the table there are roughly 62,000 clones, just under 95% of which are singletons. This sequence joins TRBV4-1 and TRBJ2-7, with 9 bases aligning to TRBD1. The source of this sequence is a human donor in good health. Some clones in this sample may be carry-over from other donors' samples. Material: PBMCs. CDR3 DNA sequence: TGCGCCAGCAGCCGGGACAGGGAAAGGAACGAGCAGTACTTC. Its protein is CASSRDRERNEQYF.